The 30 T cell receptor beta chains below come from one sample, sequenced in a study of T-cell reconstitution after alpha-beta-depleted transplantation in children. Unique molecular identifiers featured in how the TCRbeta library was prepared. TCRdb re-derived calls from the PCR reads in MiXCR, one entry per CDR3 protein. This sample has about 110,000 distinct CDR3 sequences; 9% to 12% occur once, and the top ten carry around 34%. Sequencing was performed on PBMCs, taken before TCRalphabeta/CD19-depleted stem cell transplant. These receptors were collected from a boy between 2 and 10 years old with acute lymphoblastic leukemia, due to receive a stem cell transplant.

This clonotype has ten or more counts. The chain is built from TRBV11-3 and TRBJ2-3; 7 nucleotides align to TRBD2. Looked up from germline, CDR1 is SGHNT and CDR2 is YENEEA. Trimming at V came to 5 bases and at J to 2 bases, leaving 10 bases not matched to a gene. The length of the CDR3 is 16 residues. The DNA for the CDR3 is TGTGCCAGCAGCCGTGGGGGACTAAGGTCCACAGATACGCAGTATTTT. Translation gives CASSRGGLRSTDTQYF.

This clonotype has a handful of counts. The chain employs TRBV7-9 and TRBJ2-7; 9 bases map to TRBD2. With 1 base clipped from V and 0 bases from J, the junction kept 4 bases outside the gene matches. CDR3 size: 16 residues. Germline CDR1 and CDR2: SEHNR and FQNEAQ (reference sequence). The CDR3 DNA reads TGTGCCAGCAGCTTAGGGGCTAGCGGGGACTCCTACGAGCAGTACTTC. Translation gives CASSLGASGDSYEQYF.

There are a few counts of this clonotype. J is TRBJ2-5 and V is TRBV29-1; D uncertain. The germline V gene encodes CDR1 SQVTM and CDR2 ANQGSEA. V gave up 7 bases and J gave up 4 bases, with 7 bases separating them. The CDR3 loop spans 10 amino acids. CDR3: CSAVLETQYF. The DNA of the CDR3 is TGCAGCGCTGTATTAGAGACCCAGTACTTC.

The chain uses TRBV7-6 and TRBJ2-7, with 11 positions matching TRBD1. This CDR3 comprises 15 residues. Germline V CDR1 and CDR2: SGHVS, FNYEAQ. Trimming at V came to 5 bases and at J to 6 bases, leaving 9 bases not matched to a gene. The CDR3 reads CASSVLDRGQGEQYF. The CDR3 DNA reads as TGTGCCAGCAGCGTCCTGGACAGGGGGCAAGGCGAGCAGTACTTC.

The V call is TRBV24-1, the J call TRBJ2-1, with D tentatively TRBD1 or TRBD2 (5 bases each). The germline V and J ends were trimmed by 0 bases and 5 bases, with 10 bases remaining between them. This CDR3 region has 15 residues. The germline V gene encodes CDR1 KGHDR and CDR2 SFDVKD. CDR3: CATSDLKGPDNEQFF. Written as DNA, the CDR3 is TGTGCCACCAGTGATTTGAAGGGACCGGACAATGAGCAGTTCTTC.

This clonotype was recorded many times. The rearrangement links TRBV12-3 or TRBV12-4 to TRBJ2-1; D is unclear. V was trimmed by 7 bases and J by 3 bases, leaving 13 bases between them. There are 14 residues in the CDR3. The CDR3 DNA reads TGTGCCAGCACCCTAGGGCGACACTACAATGAGCAGTTCTTC. Encoded protein: CASTLGRHYNEQFF.

V is TRBV20-1 and J is TRBJ1-1, with a weak D call TRBD1 (5 bases). The CDR3 has 12 amino acids. From germline, CDR1 is DFQATT and CDR2 SNEGSKA (reference sequence). V was cut by 3 bases and J by 1 base, with 6 bases left in between. CDR3 nucleotides: TGCAGTGCTAGGGGACCGAACACTGAAGCTTTCTTT. Amino acids: CSARGPNTEAFF.

The sample holds many counts of this clonotype. This chain connects TRBV7-8 to TRBJ2-7; D not resolved. V was pared by 2 bases and J by 0 bases, with 8 bases between. Looked up from germline, CDR1 is SGHVS and CDR2 is FQNEAQ. The CDR3 is 14 amino acids. CDR3 region: CASSLTDGSYEQYF. CDR3 coding DNA: TGTGCCAGCAGCTTAACGGACGGCTCCTACGAGCAGTACTTC.

This chain uses TRBV14 with TRBJ2-1; 7 bases fit TRBD2. Germline-derived CDR1 and CDR2 are SGHDN and FVKESK. This CDR3 contains 16 residues. The J segment lost 6 bases and the V segment lost 4 bases, leaving 12 bases of the junction unmatched. CDR3 region: CASSLIGDYRVNEQFF. The CDR3 bases are TGTGCCAGCAGCCTCATTGGGGACTACCGCGTCAATGAGCAGTTCTTC.

This clonotype was found many times. V and J are TRBV5-1 and TRBJ2-7; TRBD2 matches at 7 bases. The germline gives CDR1 SGHRS, CDR2 YFSETQ. This CDR3 is 16 amino acids long. V lost 4 bases and J lost 1; bases outside the gene matches: 11. CDR3 sequence (DNA): TGCGCCAGCAGCGCCGGGGGGATGGGCGGATCCTACGAGCAGTACTTC. Translation: CASSAGGMGGSYEQYF.

This clonotype was recorded a few times. This rearrangement joins TRBV7-9 to TRBJ1-2; TRBD1 might be the D (5 bases). CDR3 length equals 17 residues. V lost 0 bases and J 0 bases, leaving 14 bases between the germline ends. The germline V gene has CDR1 SEHNR and CDR2 FQNEAQ (reference sequence). CDR3 coding DNA: TGTGCCAGCAGCTTAGCCCGCCAGGGCTCCTCTAACTATGGCTACACCTTC. Amino acid sequence: CASSLARQGSSNYGYTF.

This clonotype came up a few times. This rearrangement joins TRBV6-5 to TRBJ2-3; possibly TRBD2 for D (6 bases). Germline CDR1 is MNHEY and CDR2 is SVGAGI. V lost 4 bases to trimming and J lost 2 bases, with 13 bases between them. This CDR3 has 15 amino acids. The CDR3 region has the DNA TGTGCCAGCAGTTGGGAGGCTAGGATCACAGATACGCAGTATTTT. Encoded protein: CASSWEARITDTQYF.

The chain links TRBV28 to TRBJ2-1; 10 nucleotides align to TRBD2. The CDR3 extends over 14 amino acids. J was trimmed by 5 bases and V by 3 bases; bases with no gene match: 1. The germline gives CDR1 MDHEN, CDR2 SYDVKM. DNA for the CDR3: TGTGCCAGCAGTTTGGGACTAGCGAACAATGAGCAGTTCTTC. It is translated as CASSLGLANNEQFF.

Worth noting for this clonotype: At one of its ends the junction is not consistent with the germline gene, which may arise from a read error. The chain couples TRBV7-8 to TRBJ2-7, with 11 bases identical to TRBD2. CDR3 length: 14 amino acids. CDR1 and CDR2 from the germline V gene are SGHVS and FQNEAQ. This CDR3 is CAGSLLAGGYEQYF. Written as DNA, the CDR3 is TGTGCCGGCAGCTTGCTAGCGGGAGGCTACGAGCAGTACTTC.

J is TRBJ2-1 and V is TRBV5-1, with D perhaps matching TRBD2 (6 bases). V lost 4 bases to trimming and J lost 3 bases, with 17 bases between them. The CDR3 sequence is 16 residues long. Germline loops: CDR1 SGHRS, CDR2 YFSETQ. The chain's CDR3 is CASSEGWAGSYNEQFF. CDR3 DNA: TGCGCCAGCAGCGAAGGTTGGGCCGGGAGCTACAATGAGCAGTTCTTC.

V usage is TRBV15 and J usage is TRBJ1-3; the D is unclear. Germline-derived CDR1 and CDR2 are LNHNV and YYDKDF (reference sequence). This CDR3 comprises 17 residues. V gave up 0 bases and J gave up 0 bases, with 12 bases separating them. CDR3 amino acids: CATSRDRSGSSGNTIYF. As DNA, the CDR3 is TGTGCCACCAGCAGAGATCGATCGGGGAGCTCTGGAAACACCATATATTTT.

This clonotype was seen at least ten times. The rearrangement links TRBV5-1 to TRBJ2-2; 9 bases match TRBD1. The trim removed 0 bases at V and 2 bases at J, leaving 2 bases unmatched. The germline CDR1 and CDR2 sequences are SGHRS and YFSETQ. The CDR3 contains 16 residues. The CDR3 is CASSLEGQGNTGELFF. The CDR3, as DNA: TGCGCCAGCAGCTTGGAGGGACAGGGAAACACCGGGGAGCTGTTTTTT.

This clonotype appeared a few times. The chain uses TRBV12-3 or TRBV12-4 and TRBJ1-4; 10 bases match TRBD1. CDR3 length equals 15 residues. Germline trimming cut 8 bases from V and 8 bases from J; bases unmatched to any gene: 11. The CDR3 protein is CASHRGGQGNEKLFF. The CDR3 bases are TGTGCCAGCCATAGAGGGGGACAGGGGAACGAAAAACTGTTTTTT.

The sample holds many counts of this clonotype. The chain joins TRBV12-3 or TRBV12-4 to TRBJ2-7; no firm D call. This CDR3 comprises 14 residues. Trimming removed 6 bases from V and 2 bases from J, with 14 bases in between. In DNA form, the CDR3 reads TGTGCCAGCAGACCCGGACGAGTCACCTACGAGCAGTACTTC. Translation gives CASRPGRVTYEQYF.

The chain recombines TRBV25-1 with TRBJ2-4, with 8 bases fitting TRBD1. Germline CDR1 and CDR2: MGHDK and SYGVNS. CDR3 length: 14 amino acids. Trimming at V came to 6 bases and at J to 4 bases, leaving 5 bases not matched to a gene. Written as DNA, the CDR3 is TGTGCCAGCAGCGAGACAGGGGTTAAAAACATTCAGTACTTC. This translates into CASSETGVKNIQYF.

This clonotype was seen a few times. V is TRBV9 and J is TRBJ2-5; D call uncertain. The CDR3 consists of 16 residues. Trimming cost V 4 bases and J 1 base, with 17 bases left between them. The germline CDR1 and CDR2 sequences are SGDLS and YYNGEE. CDR3: CASSFRPETAQETQYF. The CDR3 DNA sequence: TGTGCCAGCAGCTTCAGACCCGAAACCGCCCAAGAGACCCAGTACTTC.

This clonotype was seen only a few times. CDR3 sequence (DNA): TGTGCCAGCAGCTTAGGCCCTTTTGGCAATCAGCCCCAGCATTTT. It is translated as CASSLGPFGNQPQHF. The V call is TRBV11-2, the J call TRBJ1-5; no clear D. The CDR3 contains 15 residues. CDR1 and CDR2 (germline): SGHAT, FQNNGV. With 1 base removed from V and 2 bases from J, the gap between germline ends came to 9 bases.

This clonotype was seen a few times. The chain is built from TRBV6-1 and TRBJ2-2; D perhaps matches TRBD2 (5 bases). CDR3 length equals 15 residues. CDR1 is MNHNS and CDR2 is SASEGT in the germline V gene. Trimming removed 6 bases at V and 1 base at J, with 12 bases between. The CDR3 spells CASRLMGRNTGELFF. The CDR3, as DNA: TGTGCCAGCAGACTTATGGGGAGGAACACCGGGGAGCTGTTTTTT.

There are a few counts of this clonotype. Germline and junction disagree at one end, which may indicate a read error. This rearrangement joins TRBV29-1 to TRBJ2-1; TRBD2 agrees at 8 bases. Germline loops: CDR1 SQVTM, CDR2 ANQGSEA. CDR3 size: 14 residues. The CDR3 nucleotides read TGCAGCGGACAGACTAGCGTCACCCGCAATGATCAGTTCTTC. This translates into CSGQTSVTRNDQFF.

A few counts support this clonotype. The chain combines TRBV29-1 with TRBJ1-1, with TRBD1 identical over 9 bases. Germline V gene sequence: CDR1 SQVTM, CDR2 ANQGSEA. Germline trimming cut 8 bases from V and 0 bases from J; bases unmatched to any gene: 4. This CDR3 spans 13 amino acids. The CDR3 DNA reads as TGCAGCCTTACAGGGGGCCTGAACACTGAAGCTTTCTTT. It is translated as CSLTGGLNTEAFF.

The chain carries TRBV20-1 and TRBJ1-5; no clear D gene. V shed 6 bases and J shed 0 bases, with 12 bases lying between them. This CDR3 comprises 14 residues. Germline V CDR1 and CDR2: DFQATT, SNEGSKA (reference sequence). The CDR3 loop reads CSALSADSNQPQHF. For the CDR3, the DNA is TGCAGTGCCCTCTCCGCAGATAGCAATCAGCCCCAGCATTTT.

This clonotype was recorded many times. This chain joins TRBV5-1 and TRBJ2-7; D perhaps matches TRBD2 (6 bases). This CDR3 has 14 amino acids. Trimming left V 5 bases short and J 4 bases short, with 16 bases between. Germline loops: CDR1 SGHRS, CDR2 YFSETQ. This chain's CDR3 is CASRRGGGDYEQYF. In nucleotides, the CDR3 is TGCGCCAGCAGGCGGGGTGGGGGAGATTACGAGCAGTACTTC.

This clonotype appeared a few times. V is TRBV5-1 and J is TRBJ2-7; 7 bases fit TRBD1. Trimming removed 2 bases from V and 7 bases from J; junction bases left unmatched: 21. This CDR3 is 18 amino acids long. Germline lookup yields CDR1 SGHRS and CDR2 YFSETQ. Here the CDR3 reads CASSFFPEWTGTALEQYF. The CDR3 coding sequence is TGCGCCAGCAGCTTTTTCCCGGAATGGACAGGTACGGCCCTGGAGCAGTACTTC.

This clonotype was detected a few times. V gene TRBV11-2 combines with J gene TRBJ1-5; 8 bases are shared with TRBD1. The V gene end was trimmed by 0 bases and the J gene end by 3 bases; junction bases not matched to a gene: 13. Per germline, CDR1 SGHAT and CDR2 FQNNGV. The CDR3 is 19 amino acids. The CDR3 reads CASSLDGTGAKWINQPQHF. The CDR3, as DNA: TGTGCCAGCAGCTTAGACGGGACAGGAGCGAAATGGATCAATCAGCCCCAGCATTTT.

This clonotype came up many times. The rearrangement links TRBV5-1 to TRBJ2-7; D tentatively reads TRBD1 or TRBD2 (6 bases each). Germline CDR1 and CDR2: SGHRS and YFSETQ. Trimming took 3 bases from V and 0 from J, leaving 16 bases between them. The CDR3 length is 16 residues. CDR3 sequence reads: CASSSGAGRSSYEQYF. CDR3 sequence (DNA): TGCGCCAGCAGCTCGGGGGCCGGGAGATCCTCCTACGAGCAGTACTTC.